These 24 T cell receptor beta chains originate from one sample sequenced in a study of T cell changes during pregnancy in multiple sclerosis. Repertoires were generated with immunoSEQ multiplex PCR, while TCRdb's copy carries only in-frame clones and drops some. The repertoire holds tens of thousands of clones, with 85% to 95% as singletons. The sample here was peripheral blood, taken in the third trimester of pregnancy. These receptors all come from a female donor in good health, enrolled as a control in a pregnancy study.

The DNA for the CDR3 is TGTGCCAGCAGTTTATCACCGCCGGGGACAGGGTATGGCTACACCTTC. Protein sequence: CASSLSPPGTGYGYTF. This chain joins TRBV27 and TRBJ1-2; TRBD1 matches 9 bases. Germline values: CDR1 MNHEY, CDR2 SMNVEV (reference sequence). The J segment lost 5 bases and the V segment lost 0 bases, leaving 7 bases of the junction unmatched. The CDR3 consists of 16 residues.

V usage is TRBV9 and J usage is TRBJ2-5; 15 bases align to TRBD2. The CDR3 runs 16 residues. Germline V lookup: CDR1 SGDLS, CDR2 YYNGEE. Trimming took 0 bases from V and 5 from J; bases not matched to a gene: 2. The CDR3 here is CASSVGTSGGEETQYF. CDR3 DNA: TGTGCCAGCAGCGTAGGGACTAGCGGGGGGGAGGAGACCCAGTACTTC.

This clone was seen just once. The genes are TRBV19 and TRBJ2-1, with 7 bases identical to TRBD2. In germline, CDR1 is LNHDA, CDR2 SQIVND (reference sequence). V was pared by 6 bases and J by 5 bases, with 16 bases of the junction left unmatched. This CDR3 is built from 17 residues. CDR3 in amino acids: CASRLANTNLLHNEQFF. CDR3 nucleotide sequence: TGTGCCAGTAGACTAGCGAACACTAACCTATTACACAATGAGCAGTTCTTC. The whole variable domain, remainder taken from reference TRBV19 and TRBJ2-1, is DGGITQSPKYLFRKEGQNVTLSCEQNLNHDAMYWYRQDPGQGLRLIYYSQIVNDFQKGDIAEGYSVSREKKESFPLTVTSAQKNPTAFYLCASRLANTNLLHNEQFFGPGTRLTVL.

The chain recombines TRBV10-3 with TRBJ1-6; D may be TRBD1 (5 bases). CDR1 ENHRY and CDR2 SYGVKD come from the germline V gene. V lost 3 bases to trimming and J lost 10 bases, with 13 bases between them. The CDR3 runs to 14 residues. DNA for the CDR3: TGTGCCATCAGTGATGTCCGGACAAGGTCACCCCTCCACTTT. It yields the protein CAISDVRTRSPLHF.

J is TRBJ1-3 and V is TRBV7-2; 8 bases line up with TRBD1. The CDR3 sequence is 16 residues long. The V and J ends lost 5 bases and 4 bases, in that order; junction bases with no gene match: 10. Per germline, CDR1 SGHTA and CDR2 FQGNSA. The CDR3 bases are TGTGCCAGCAGCCAACTCTCGACAGGGGTGGGAAACACCATATATTTT. It encodes CASSQLSTGVGNTIYF.

The chain carries TRBV5-5 and TRBJ2-1; TRBD2 matches at 7 bases. The junction had 10 bases not matched to a gene; V was cut back by 3 bases and J by 10 bases. CDR3 size: 14 residues. The germline V gene encodes CDR1 SGHKS and CDR2 YYEKEE (reference sequence). The CDR3 sequence: CASSWGGSGNEQFF. The CDR3 DNA reads TGTGCCAGCAGCTGGGGGGGGTCCGGGAACGAGCAGTTCTTC.

The V call is TRBV5-1, the J call TRBJ1-6, with TRBD1 matching over 7 bases. After removal of 4 bases from V and 3 bases from J, the junction contained 4 bases not matched to a gene. CDR3 length equals 15 residues. CDR1 is SGHRS and CDR2 is YFSETQ in the germline V gene. In nucleotides, the CDR3 is TGCGCCAGCAGCCAAACAGGGGACTATAATTCACCCCTCCACTTT. It translates to CASSQTGDYNSPLHF. Variable domain in full (rest from reference TRBV5-1 and TRBJ1-6): KAGVTQTPRYLIKTRGQQVTLSCSPISGHRSVSWYQQTPGQGLQFLFEYFSETQRNKGNFPGRFSGRQFSNSRSEMNVSTLELGDSALYLCASSQTGDYNSPLHFGNGTRLTVT.

This chain uses TRBV28 with TRBJ1-2; D is unresolved. V was trimmed by 2 bases and J by 2 bases, leaving 9 bases between them. CDR1 and CDR2 (germline): MDHEN, SYDVKM. The CDR3 spans 14 residues. The CDR3 region is CASSLVDLNYGYTF. In DNA, the CDR3 is TGTGCCAGCAGTTTAGTAGATCTAAACTATGGCTACACCTTC.

V gene TRBV30 combines with J gene TRBJ1-2, with 10 bases identical to TRBD1. J was trimmed by 8 bases and V by 4 bases; bases with no gene match: 10. CDR1 GTSNPN and CDR2 SVGIG come from the germline V gene (reference sequence). This CDR3 spans 14 amino acids. This chain's CDR3 is CAWTAGTGARGYTF. CDR3 sequence (DNA): TGTGCCTGGACGGCCGGGACAGGGGCGCGGGGCTACACCTTC.

The V and J genes are TRBV29-1 and TRBJ1-1; no clear D. Germline V CDR1 and CDR2: SQVTM, ANQGSEA. Between the trimmed V and J ends, which lost 6 bases and 2 bases, there was a span of 7 bases. This CDR3 comprises 11 residues. This chain's CDR3 is CSVFHNTEAFF. CDR3 bases: TGCAGCGTGTTTCATAACACTGAAGCTTTCTTT.

The chain joins TRBV7-8 to TRBJ2-7; 13 bases map to TRBD2. Germline V gene lookup returns CDR1 SGHVS and CDR2 FQNEAQ. With 5 bases clipped from V and 6 bases from J, the junction kept 13 bases outside the gene matches. This CDR3 has 17 amino acids. The CDR3 coding sequence is TGTGCCAGCAGCAAACAGGGGACAGGACTAGCGGGGGCCGAGCAGTACTTC. It yields the protein CASSKQGTGLAGAEQYF.

The sample holds one count of this clone. This chain connects TRBV4-1 to TRBJ2-5, with D possibly TRBD1 on 5 matching bases. V lost 4 bases and J 5 bases, leaving 11 bases between the germline ends. The CDR3 is 13 amino acids. Germline V CDR1 and CDR2: MGHRA, YSYEKL. The CDR3 region has the DNA TGCGCCAGCAGCCTGGACACTGAGGAGACCCAGTACTTC. Translation gives CASSLDTEETQYF.

The chain links TRBV7-2 to TRBJ2-1, with TRBD2 matching over 7 bases. The CDR3 consists of 13 residues. Germline CDR1 reads SGHTA; CDR2 reads FQGNSA. V lost 1 base to trimming and J lost 6 bases; unmatched junction nucleotides: 0. Written as DNA, the CDR3 is TGTGCCAGCAGCTTAGGACTAGCCAATGAGCAGTTCTTC. It specifies CASSLGLANEQFF.

This sequence joins TRBV7-2 and TRBJ2-5; possibly TRBD2 for D (5 bases). Trimming removed 4 bases at V and 5 bases at J, with 17 bases between. The CDR3 consists of 15 residues. Looked up from germline, CDR1 is SGHTA and CDR2 is FQGNSA. The CDR3 nucleotides are TGTGCCAGCAGCTACCCGCCATCGTCGGGGGAGACCCAGTACTTC. Translation: CASSYPPSSGETQYF.

The genes are TRBV5-1 and TRBJ2-3; 10 bases line up with TRBD2. With V trimmed by 7 bases and J by 2 bases, 19 bases remained unmatched. Looked up from germline, CDR1 is SGHRS and CDR2 is YFSETQ. The CDR3 totals 19 residues. The CDR3 nucleotides are TGCGCCAGCGGTCCCGGGGGCCTAGCGGGGGTCACATACACAGATACGCAGTATTTT. Protein sequence: CASGPGGLAGVTYTDTQYF.

CDR3 coding DNA: TGTGCCAGCAGCTCCGGTGCCAGGGCCCAAGAGACCCAGTACTTC. It codes for CASSSGARAQETQYF. The chain links TRBV11-2 to TRBJ2-5; the D gene is possibly TRBD1 (5 bases). Between the trimmed V and J ends, which lost 4 bases and 1 base, there was a span of 13 bases. Per germline, CDR1 SGHAT and CDR2 FQNNGV. The CDR3 totals 15 residues.

The chain is built from TRBV18 and TRBJ2-1, with TRBD1 matching 8 bases. The V gene's germline CDR1 is KGHSH and CDR2 LQKENI. Trimming at V came to 3 bases and at J to 6 bases, leaving 4 bases not matched to a gene. The CDR3 is 14 residues long. CDR3 loop: CASSPPDRGNEQFF. The CDR3 bases are TGTGCCAGCTCACCGCCTGACAGGGGCAATGAGCAGTTCTTC.

This rearrangement joins TRBV28 to TRBJ2-3; D is possibly TRBD1 (5 bases). Trimming left V 1 base short and J 2 bases short, with 13 bases between. The CDR3 totals 16 residues. Germline V gives CDR1 MDHEN, CDR2 SYDVKM. CDR3 DNA sequence: TGTGCCAGCAGTTTATCTGGACAAACAATCACAGATACGCAGTATTTT. Its translation is CASSLSGQTITDTQYF.

V gene TRBV6-5 combines with J gene TRBJ1-1; TRBD1 matches 10 bases. The CDR3 spans 14 residues. CDR1 is MNHEY, CDR2 SVGAGI, per germline. Losses at the gene ends were 5 bases for V and 6 bases for J; bases not matched to a gene: 6. The CDR3 spells CASSNRGTGAEAFF. In nucleotides, the CDR3 is TGTGCCAGCAGTAACCGTGGGACAGGGGCTGAAGCTTTCTTT.

The chain has TRBV28 and TRBJ2-1, with 8 bases matching TRBD1. This CDR3 has 11 amino acids. Losses at the gene ends were 5 bases for V and 13 bases for J; bases not matched to a gene: 4. Germline V CDR1 and CDR2: MDHEN, SYDVKM. CDR3 sequence reads: CASSTGQGQFF. The CDR3 nucleotides are TGTGCCAGCAGTACAGGACAGGGTCAGTTCTTC.

In DNA form, the CDR3 reads TGTGCCAGCAGCTTAGCGGACGGGACAAGCGGGAGATCCACCGGGGAGCTGTTTTTT. It codes for CASSLADGTSGRSTGELFF. This rearrangement joins TRBV7-2 to TRBJ2-2; the match to TRBD2 covers 8 bases. Germline V gives CDR1 SGHTA, CDR2 FQGNSA. This CDR3 is 19 amino acids long. V lost 0 bases and J lost 4; bases outside the gene matches: 13.

This rearrangement joins TRBV4-3 to TRBJ1-1; 10 nucleotides match TRBD1. This CDR3 is built from 15 residues. V dropped 3 bases and J dropped 3; count of bases not matched to a gene: 4. The V gene's germline CDR1 is LGHNA and CDR2 YSLEER. CDR3 coding DNA: TGCGCCAGCAGCCAGACCGGGACAGGGGACACTGAAGCTTTCTTT. It specifies CASSQTGTGDTEAFF.

The chain employs TRBV28 and TRBJ1-5; 8 bases agree with TRBD1. This CDR3 comprises 16 residues. Germline CDR1 reads MDHEN; CDR2 reads SYDVKM. V dropped 4 bases and J dropped 1; count of bases not matched to a gene: 6. CDR3 region: CASSSGQGWSNQPQHF. CDR3 coding DNA: TGTGCCAGCAGTTCCGGACAGGGCTGGAGCAATCAGCCCCAGCATTTT.

The gene calls are TRBV29-1 and TRBJ1-2; TRBD1 might be the D (6 bases). This CDR3 contains 13 residues. The V end was cut by 2 bases, the J end by 4 bases, with 11 bases between. From germline, CDR1 is SQVTM and CDR2 ANQGSEA. The CDR3 DNA reads as TGCAGCGTTGAATTGGGGGCTACCTATGGCTACACCTTC. Its protein product is CSVELGATYGYTF.